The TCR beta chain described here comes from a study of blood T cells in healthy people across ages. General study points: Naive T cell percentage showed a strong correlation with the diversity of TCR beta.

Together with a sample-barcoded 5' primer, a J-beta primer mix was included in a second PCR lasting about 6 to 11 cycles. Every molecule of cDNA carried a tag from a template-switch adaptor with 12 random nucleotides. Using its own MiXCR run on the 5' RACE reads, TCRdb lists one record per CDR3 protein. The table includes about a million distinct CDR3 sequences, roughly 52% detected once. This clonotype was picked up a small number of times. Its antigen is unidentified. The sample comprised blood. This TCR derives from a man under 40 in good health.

The CDR3 DNA sequence: TGTGCCAGCAGCGTAGGGCCAGGGCGCACAGATACGCAGTATTTT. This encodes CASSVGPGRTDTQYF. V is TRBV9 and J is TRBJ2-3; D is perhaps TRBD1 (5 bases). Per the germline V gene, CDR1 is SGDLS and CDR2 is YYNGEE. The CDR3 is made up of 15 amino acids. Trimming pared 0 bases from V and 1 base from J, leaving 9 bases between.